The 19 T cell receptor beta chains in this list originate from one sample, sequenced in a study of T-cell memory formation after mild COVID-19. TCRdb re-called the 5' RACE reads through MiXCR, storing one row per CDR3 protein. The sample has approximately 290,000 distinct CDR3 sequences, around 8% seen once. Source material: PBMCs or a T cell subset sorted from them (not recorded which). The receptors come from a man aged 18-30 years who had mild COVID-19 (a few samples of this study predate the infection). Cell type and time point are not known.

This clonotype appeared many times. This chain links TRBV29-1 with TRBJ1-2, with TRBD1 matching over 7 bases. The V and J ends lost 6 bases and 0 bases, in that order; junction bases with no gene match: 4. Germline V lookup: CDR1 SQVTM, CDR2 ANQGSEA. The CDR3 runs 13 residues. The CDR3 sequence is CSVRDRANYGYTF. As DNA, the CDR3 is TGCAGCGTCAGGGACAGAGCTAACTATGGCTACACCTTC.

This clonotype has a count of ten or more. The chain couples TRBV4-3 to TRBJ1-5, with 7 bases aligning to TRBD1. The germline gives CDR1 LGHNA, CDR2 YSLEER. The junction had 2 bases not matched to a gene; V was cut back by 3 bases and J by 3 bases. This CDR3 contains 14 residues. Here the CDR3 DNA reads TGCGCCAGCAGCCAGGGACAGAACAATCAGCCCCAGCATTTT. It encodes CASSQGQNNQPQHF.

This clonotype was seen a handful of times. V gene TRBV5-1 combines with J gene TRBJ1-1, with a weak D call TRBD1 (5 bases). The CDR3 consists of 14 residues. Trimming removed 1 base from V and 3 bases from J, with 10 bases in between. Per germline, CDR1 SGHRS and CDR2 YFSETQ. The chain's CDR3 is CASSLNPGDTEAFF. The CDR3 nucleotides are TGCGCCAGCAGCTTGAATCCGGGGGACACTGAAGCTTTCTTT.

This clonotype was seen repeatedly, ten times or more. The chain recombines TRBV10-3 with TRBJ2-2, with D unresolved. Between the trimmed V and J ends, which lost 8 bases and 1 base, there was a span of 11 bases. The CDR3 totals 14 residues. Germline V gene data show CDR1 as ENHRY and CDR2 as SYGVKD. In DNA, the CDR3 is TGTGCCATCCCGATCGCAGGGAACACCGGGGAGCTGTTTTTT. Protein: CAIPIAGNTGELFF.

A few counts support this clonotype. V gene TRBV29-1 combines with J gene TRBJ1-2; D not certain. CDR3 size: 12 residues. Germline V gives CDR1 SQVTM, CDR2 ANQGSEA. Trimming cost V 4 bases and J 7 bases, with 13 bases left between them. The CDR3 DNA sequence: TGCAGCGTTGGGACCCTCCATCTTGGCTACACCTTC. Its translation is CSVGTLHLGYTF.

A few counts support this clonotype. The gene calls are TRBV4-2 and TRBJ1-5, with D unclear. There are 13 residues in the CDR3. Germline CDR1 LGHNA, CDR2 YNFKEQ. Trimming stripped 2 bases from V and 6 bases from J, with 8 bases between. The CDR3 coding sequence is TGTGCCAGCAGCCAATCTGACACTCAGCCCCAGCATTTT. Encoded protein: CASSQSDTQPQHF.

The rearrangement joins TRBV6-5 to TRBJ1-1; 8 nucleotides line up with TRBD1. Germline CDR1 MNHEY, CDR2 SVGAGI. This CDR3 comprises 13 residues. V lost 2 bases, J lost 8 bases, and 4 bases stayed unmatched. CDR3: CASSYGQGPEAFF. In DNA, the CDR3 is TGTGCCAGCAGTTACGGACAGGGACCAGAAGCTTTCTTT.

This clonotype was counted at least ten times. In nucleotides, the CDR3 is TGCGCCAGCAGTGTAAGCGGGGGGGCTAGTGAGCAGTTCTTC. Protein sequence: CASSVSGGASEQFF. The chain uses TRBV10-2 and TRBJ2-1, with TRBD2 identical over 10 bases. Germline lookup yields CDR1 WSHSY and CDR2 SAAADI. CDR3 length: 14 residues. Trimming took 4 bases from V and 9 from J; bases not matched to a gene: 6.

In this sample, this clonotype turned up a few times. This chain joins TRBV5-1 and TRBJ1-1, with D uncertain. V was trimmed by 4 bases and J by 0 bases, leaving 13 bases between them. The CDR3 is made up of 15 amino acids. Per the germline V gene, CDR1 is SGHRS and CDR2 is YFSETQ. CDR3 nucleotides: TGCGCCAGCAGCCCCCAGGCGGGAGTGAACACTGAAGCTTTCTTT. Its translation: CASSPQAGVNTEAFF.

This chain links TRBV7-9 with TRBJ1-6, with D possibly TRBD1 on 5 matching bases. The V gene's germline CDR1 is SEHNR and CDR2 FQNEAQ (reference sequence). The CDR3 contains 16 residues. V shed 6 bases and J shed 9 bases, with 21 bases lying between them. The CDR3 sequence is CASRSPGGGGLSPLHF. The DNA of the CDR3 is TGTGCCAGCAGAAGCCCGGGGGGAGGTGGTCTTTCACCCCTCCACTTT.

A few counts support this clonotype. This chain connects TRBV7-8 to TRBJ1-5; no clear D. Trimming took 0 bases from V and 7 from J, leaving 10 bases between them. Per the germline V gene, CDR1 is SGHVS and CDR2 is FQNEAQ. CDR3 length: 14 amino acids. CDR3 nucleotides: TGTGCCAGCAGCTTAGCAGTGGGTCAACAGCCCCAGCATTTT. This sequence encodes CASSLAVGQQPQHF.

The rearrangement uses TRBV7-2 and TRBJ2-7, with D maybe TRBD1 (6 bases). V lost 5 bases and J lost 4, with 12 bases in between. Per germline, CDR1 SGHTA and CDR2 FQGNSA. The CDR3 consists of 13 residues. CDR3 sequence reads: CASSGNQGYEQYF. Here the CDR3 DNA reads TGTGCCAGCAGCGGCAACCAGGGGTACGAGCAGTACTTC.

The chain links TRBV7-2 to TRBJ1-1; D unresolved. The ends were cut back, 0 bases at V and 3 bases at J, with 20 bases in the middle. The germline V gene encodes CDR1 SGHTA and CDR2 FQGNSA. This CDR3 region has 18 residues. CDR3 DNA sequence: TGTGCCAGCAGCTTAGCGGGTTCTAGGGCAAAAGGCTACACTGAAGCTTTCTTT. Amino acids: CASSLAGSRAKGYTEAFF.

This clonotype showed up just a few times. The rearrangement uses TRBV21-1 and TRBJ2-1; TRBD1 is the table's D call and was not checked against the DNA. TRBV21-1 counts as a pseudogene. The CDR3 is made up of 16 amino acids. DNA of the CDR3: TGTGCCAGCAGCATTCCAGGGTCGGCAAACTACAATGAGCAGTTCTTC. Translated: CASSIPGSANYNEQFF.

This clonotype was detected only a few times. The CDR3 region is CASSLVMRAEAFF. CDR3 DNA: TGTGCCAGCAGCTTGGTAATGAGAGCTGAAGCTTTCTTT. The chain is built from TRBV7-2 and TRBJ1-1; D call uncertain. Germline lookup yields CDR1 SGHTA and CDR2 FQGNSA. With 3 bases removed from V and 6 bases from J, the gap between germline ends came to 11 bases. There are 13 residues in the CDR3.

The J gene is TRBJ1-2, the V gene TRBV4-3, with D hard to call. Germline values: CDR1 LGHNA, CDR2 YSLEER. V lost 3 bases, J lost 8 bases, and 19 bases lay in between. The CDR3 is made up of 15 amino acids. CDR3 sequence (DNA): TGCGCCAGCAGCCACGTCTCTGCAGGCGCTGGGGGCTACACCTTC. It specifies CASSHVSAGAGGYTF.

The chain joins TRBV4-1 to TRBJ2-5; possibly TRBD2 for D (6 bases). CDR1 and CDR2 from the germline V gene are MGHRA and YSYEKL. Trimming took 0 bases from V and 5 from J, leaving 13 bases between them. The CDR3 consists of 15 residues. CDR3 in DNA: TGCGCCAGCAGCCAAGATCTCGGGGGTTGGGAGACCCAGTACTTC. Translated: CASSQDLGGWETQYF.

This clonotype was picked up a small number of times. This chain's CDR3 is CASSERGETQYF. DNA for the CDR3: TGTGCCAGCAGTGAGAGGGGAGAGACCCAGTACTTC. This chain links TRBV2 with TRBJ2-5, with D perhaps assigned TRBD1 or TRBD2 (5 bases each). The CDR3 loop spans 12 amino acids. V was clipped by 3 bases and J by 4 bases, with 6 bases between them. CDR1 SNHLY and CDR2 FYNNEI come from the germline V gene.

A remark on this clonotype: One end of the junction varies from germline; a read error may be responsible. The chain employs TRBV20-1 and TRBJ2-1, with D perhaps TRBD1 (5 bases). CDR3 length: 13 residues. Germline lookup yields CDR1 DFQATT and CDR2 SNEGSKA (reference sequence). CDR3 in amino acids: CSAREGHYDEQFF. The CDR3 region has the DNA TGCAGTGCTAGAGAGGGGCACTACGATGAGCAGTTCTTC.